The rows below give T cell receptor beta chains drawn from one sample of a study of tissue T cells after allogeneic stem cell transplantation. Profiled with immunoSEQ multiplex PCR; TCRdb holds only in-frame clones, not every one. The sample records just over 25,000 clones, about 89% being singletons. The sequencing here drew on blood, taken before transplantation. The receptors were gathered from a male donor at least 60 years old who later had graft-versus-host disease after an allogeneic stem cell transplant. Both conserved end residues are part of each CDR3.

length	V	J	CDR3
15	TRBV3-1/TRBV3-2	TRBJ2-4	CASSQSSQGLNIQYF
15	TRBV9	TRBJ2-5	CASSVDGGLQETQYF
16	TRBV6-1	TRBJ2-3	CASSDSAGGRADTQYF
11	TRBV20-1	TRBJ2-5	CSAQREETQYF
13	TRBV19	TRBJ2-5	CASLGTEQETQYF
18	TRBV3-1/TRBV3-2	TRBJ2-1	CASNRGLAGFSSYNEQFF
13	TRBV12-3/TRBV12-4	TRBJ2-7	CASRSGLDYEQYF
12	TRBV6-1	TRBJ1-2	CASSEGEYGYTF
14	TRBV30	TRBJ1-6	CAWSKQQRNSPLHF
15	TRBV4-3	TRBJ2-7	CASSQRHRGSYEQYF
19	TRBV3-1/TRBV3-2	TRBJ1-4	CASSQDCFGWDRGKEKLFF
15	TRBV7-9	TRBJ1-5	CASSWEDGSNQPQHF
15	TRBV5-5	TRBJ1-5	CASSFGTYSNQPQHF
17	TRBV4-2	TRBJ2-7	CASSQDRTSGSSGEQYF
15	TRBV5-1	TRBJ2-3	CASSLAGGRSDTQYF
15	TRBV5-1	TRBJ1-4	CASSLGVSANEKLFF
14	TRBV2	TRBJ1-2	CASSPLGTGDGYTF
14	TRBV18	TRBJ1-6	CASSPSTASSPLHF
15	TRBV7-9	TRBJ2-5	CASSFDSGSRETQYF
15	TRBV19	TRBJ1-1	CASSKQGFGRTEAFF
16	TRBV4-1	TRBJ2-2	CASSSPAGGNTGELFF
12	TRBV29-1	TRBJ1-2	CSVVVPLRGYTF
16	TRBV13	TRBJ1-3	CASSRRSTVLGNTIYF
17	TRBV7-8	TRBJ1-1	CASSLGGLRLRVTEAFF
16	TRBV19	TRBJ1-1	CASRAGLHLANTEAFF
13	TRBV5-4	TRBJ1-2	CASSLPGEDGYTF
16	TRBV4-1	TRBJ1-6	CASSRKDPLDNSPLHF
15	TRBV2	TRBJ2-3	CASSEGGGGTDTQYF
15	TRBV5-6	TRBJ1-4	CASSLLAGNTEKLFF
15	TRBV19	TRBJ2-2	CASEAGGSFTGELFF
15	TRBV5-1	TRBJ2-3	CASSLSGSSTDTQYF
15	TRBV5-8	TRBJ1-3	CASSLEPGAGNTIYF